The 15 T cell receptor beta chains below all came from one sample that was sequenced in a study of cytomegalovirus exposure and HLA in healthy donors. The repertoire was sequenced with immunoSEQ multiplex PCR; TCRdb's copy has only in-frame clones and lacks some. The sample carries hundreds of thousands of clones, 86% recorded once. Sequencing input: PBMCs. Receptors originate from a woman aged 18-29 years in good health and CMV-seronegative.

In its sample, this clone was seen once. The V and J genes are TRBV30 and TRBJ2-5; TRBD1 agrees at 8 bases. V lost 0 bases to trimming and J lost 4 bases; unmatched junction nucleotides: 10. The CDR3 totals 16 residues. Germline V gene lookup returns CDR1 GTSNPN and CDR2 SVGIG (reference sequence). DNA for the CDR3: TGTGCCTGGAGTGTGGGGGCAGGGGGCCAGTCAGAGACCCAGTACTTC. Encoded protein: CAWSVGAGGQSETQYF.

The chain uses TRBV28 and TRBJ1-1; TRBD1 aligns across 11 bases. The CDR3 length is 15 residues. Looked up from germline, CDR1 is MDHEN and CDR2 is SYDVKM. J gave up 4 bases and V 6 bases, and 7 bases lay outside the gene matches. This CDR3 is CASSPSDRGLTEAFF. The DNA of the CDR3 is TGTGCCAGCAGCCCCTCGGACAGGGGGCTCACTGAAGCTTTCTTT.

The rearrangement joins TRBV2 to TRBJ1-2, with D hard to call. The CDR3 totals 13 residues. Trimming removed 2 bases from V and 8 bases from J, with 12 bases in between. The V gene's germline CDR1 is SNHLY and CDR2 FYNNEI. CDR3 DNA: TGTGCCAGCAGTGAATTGTGGCTAGACGGCTACACCTTC. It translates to CASSELWLDGYTF.

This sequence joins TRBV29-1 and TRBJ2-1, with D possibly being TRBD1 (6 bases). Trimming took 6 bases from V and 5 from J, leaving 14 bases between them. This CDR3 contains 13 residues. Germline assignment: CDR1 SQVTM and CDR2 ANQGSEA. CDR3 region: CSVQTGADNEQFF. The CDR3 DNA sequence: TGCAGCGTCCAGACAGGAGCGGACAATGAGCAGTTCTTC.

This chain's CDR3 is CASPRVPFEGEQFF. The CDR3 DNA reads TGTGCCAGCCCTCGAGTACCCTTTGAGGGTGAGCAGTTCTTC. This rearrangement joins TRBV28 to TRBJ2-1, with a tentative D call TRBD2 (5 bases). Trimming took off 8 bases at V and 9 bases at J, with 20 bases between the two ends. This CDR3 has 14 amino acids. Germline CDR1 MDHEN, CDR2 SYDVKM.

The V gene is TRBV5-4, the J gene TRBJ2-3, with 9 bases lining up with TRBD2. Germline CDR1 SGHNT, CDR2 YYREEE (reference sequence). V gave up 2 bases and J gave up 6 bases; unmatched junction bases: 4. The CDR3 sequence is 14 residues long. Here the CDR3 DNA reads TGTGCCAGCAGCTTAGGTAGCGGGAGTGATACGCAGTATTTT. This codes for CASSLGSGSDTQYF.

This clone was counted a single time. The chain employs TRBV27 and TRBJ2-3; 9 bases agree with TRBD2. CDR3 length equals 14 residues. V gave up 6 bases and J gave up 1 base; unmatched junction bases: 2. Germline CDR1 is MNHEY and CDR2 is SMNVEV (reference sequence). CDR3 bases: TGTGCCAGCAGGCCTAGCGGGGGCACAGATACGCAGTATTTT. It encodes CASRPSGGTDTQYF.

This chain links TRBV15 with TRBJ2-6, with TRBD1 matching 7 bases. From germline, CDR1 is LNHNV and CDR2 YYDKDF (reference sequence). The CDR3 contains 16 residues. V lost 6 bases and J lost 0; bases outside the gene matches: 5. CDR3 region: CATSWDSTSGANVLTF. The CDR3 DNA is TGTGCCACCAGTTGGGACAGCACCTCTGGGGCCAACGTCCTGACTTTC.

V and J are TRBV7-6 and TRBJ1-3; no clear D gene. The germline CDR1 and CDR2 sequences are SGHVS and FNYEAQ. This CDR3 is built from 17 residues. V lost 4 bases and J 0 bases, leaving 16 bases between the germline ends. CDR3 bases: TGTGCCAGCAGCTCTAAAGCCTCATCCTACTCTGGAAACACCATATATTTT. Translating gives CASSSKASSYSGNTIYF.

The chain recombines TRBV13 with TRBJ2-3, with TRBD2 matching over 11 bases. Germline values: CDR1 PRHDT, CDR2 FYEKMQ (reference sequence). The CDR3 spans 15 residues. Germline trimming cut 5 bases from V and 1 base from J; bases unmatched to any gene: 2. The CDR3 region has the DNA TGTGCCAGCAGCGAGACTAGCGGGGGCACAGATACGCAGTATTTT. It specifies CASSETSGGTDTQYF.

The CDR3 bases are TGTGCCAGTAGGCCGGGACAGATGAACACTGAAGCTTTCTTT. It codes for CASRPGQMNTEAFF. This rearrangement joins TRBV19 to TRBJ1-1; TRBD1 matches at 7 bases. Germline V gene lookup returns CDR1 LNHDA and CDR2 SQIVND (reference sequence). V shed 6 bases and J 0 bases; nucleotides not matched to a gene: 4. This CDR3 is 14 amino acids long.

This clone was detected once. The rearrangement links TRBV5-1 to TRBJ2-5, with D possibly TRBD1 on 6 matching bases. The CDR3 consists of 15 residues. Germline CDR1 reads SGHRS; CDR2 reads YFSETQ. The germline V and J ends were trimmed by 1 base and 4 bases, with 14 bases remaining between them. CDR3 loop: CASSLTGLGSETQYF. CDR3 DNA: TGCGCCAGCAGCTTGACAGGGTTAGGGTCAGAGACCCAGTACTTC. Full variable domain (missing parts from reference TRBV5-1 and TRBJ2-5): KAGVTQTPRYLIKTRGQQVTLSCSPISGHRSVSWYQQTPGQGLQFLFEYFSETQRNKGNFPGRFSGRQFSNSRSEMNVSTLELGDSALYLCASSLTGLGSETQYFGPGTRLLVL.

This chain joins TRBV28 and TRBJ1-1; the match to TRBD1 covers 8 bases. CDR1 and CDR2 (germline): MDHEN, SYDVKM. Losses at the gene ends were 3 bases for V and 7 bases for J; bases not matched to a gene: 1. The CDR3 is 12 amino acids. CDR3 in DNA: TGTGCCAGCAGTTTGGGACAGGTTGAAGCTTTCTTT. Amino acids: CASSLGQVEAFF.

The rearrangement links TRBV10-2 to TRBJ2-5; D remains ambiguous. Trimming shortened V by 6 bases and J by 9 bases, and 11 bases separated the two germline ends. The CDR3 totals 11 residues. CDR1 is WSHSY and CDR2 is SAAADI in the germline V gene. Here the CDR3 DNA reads TGCGCCAGCAGAACTGTCGAAGCCCAGTACTTC. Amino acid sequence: CASRTVEAQYF.

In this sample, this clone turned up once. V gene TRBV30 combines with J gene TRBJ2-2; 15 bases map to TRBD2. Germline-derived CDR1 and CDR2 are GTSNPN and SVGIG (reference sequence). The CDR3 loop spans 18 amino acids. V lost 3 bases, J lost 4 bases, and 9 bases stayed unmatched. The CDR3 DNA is TGTGCCTGGAGAGGTGGACTAGCGGGAGGGCCTATCACCGGGGAGCTGTTTTTT. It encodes CAWRGGLAGGPITGELFF.